The 20 T cell receptor beta chains in this list originate from one sample, sequenced in a study of T-cell memory formation after mild COVID-19. TCRdb re-analysed the 5' RACE reads in MiXCR, keeping a single row per CDR3 protein. Of roughly 600,000 distinct CDR3 sequences in the sample, approximately 19% were seen once. Material for sequencing was PBMCs or a T cell subset sorted from them (not recorded which). Receptors were obtained from an adult woman who had mild COVID-19 (a few samples of this study predate the infection). Cell type and time point are not known.

The V call is TRBV11-2, the J call TRBJ1-2; D not resolved. Trimming pared 8 bases from V and 7 bases from J, leaving 8 bases between. In germline, CDR1 is SGHAT, CDR2 FQNNGV. The CDR3 spans 10 residues. The CDR3 coding sequence is TGTGCCAGCCGAGGGTTTGGCTACACCTTC. As protein: CASRGFGYTF.

The table lists this clonotype with a few counts. This chain uses TRBV4-1 with TRBJ2-3; no firm D call. The V gene lost 0 bases and the J gene lost 2 bases, with 12 bases spanning the gap. CDR3 size: 16 residues. The V gene's germline CDR1 is MGHRA and CDR2 YSYEKL. The CDR3 nucleotides read TGCGCCAGCAGCCAAGATTCCGGGTCAAACACAGATACGCAGTATTTT. It is translated as CASSQDSGSNTDTQYF.

This clonotype occurred a few times. The genes are TRBV2 and TRBJ2-3, with a tentative D call TRBD1 (5 bases). This CDR3 spans 14 amino acids. V gave up 5 bases and J gave up 5 bases, with 14 bases separating them. CDR1 SNHLY and CDR2 FYNNEI come from the germline V gene. The CDR3 DNA sequence: TGTGCCAGCAGTATCATGGGGCAGGGAGATACGCAGTATTTT. This codes for CASSIMGQGDTQYF.

The J gene is TRBJ1-1, the V gene TRBV12-5, with TRBD1 matching over 11 bases. Germline CDR1 reads LGHNT; CDR2 reads FRNRAP. V lost 3 bases, J lost 4 bases, and 10 bases stayed unmatched. The CDR3 sequence is 17 residues long. In DNA, the CDR3 is TGTGCTAGTGGTTTCGTCTTAGGACAGGGGGCCGGCACTGAAGCTTTCTTT. It codes for CASGFVLGQGAGTEAFF.

This clonotype was detected only a few times. The chain carries TRBV7-9 and TRBJ2-1; 9 positions agree with TRBD2. J lost 8 bases, V lost 4 bases, and 6 bases had no gene match. The CDR3 has 14 amino acids. CDR1 and CDR2 (germline): SEHNR, FQNEAQ (reference sequence). The CDR3 here is CASSYPGLAHEQFF. As DNA, the CDR3 is TGTGCCAGCAGCTACCCGGGACTAGCACATGAGCAGTTCTTC.

The chain employs TRBV12-3 or TRBV12-4 and TRBJ1-5; D is unclear. This CDR3 spans 15 amino acids. The V gene lost 5 bases and the J gene lost 4 bases, with 15 bases spanning the gap. The CDR3 spells CASSPLEGINQPQHF. The CDR3 nucleotides read TGTGCCAGCAGTCCCCTCGAGGGTATTAATCAGCCCCAGCATTTT.

This clonotype came up many times. The chain employs TRBV10-3 and TRBJ2-7, with 7 bases lining up with TRBD2. The germline V gene has CDR1 ENHRY and CDR2 SYGVKD. J lost 0 bases, V lost 4 bases, and 9 bases had no gene match. The CDR3 is 16 amino acids. CDR3 protein: CAISGIGTTNSYEQYF. The CDR3 DNA sequence: TGTGCCATCAGTGGGATCGGGACTACCAACTCCTACGAGCAGTACTTC.

This clonotype has a handful of counts. V usage is TRBV10-3 and J usage is TRBJ1-2, with TRBD1 as a possible D gene (5 bases). Germline V CDR1 and CDR2: ENHRY, SYGVKD. The V gene lost 4 bases and the J gene lost 6 bases, with 12 bases spanning the gap. This CDR3 spans 13 amino acids. The CDR3 DNA reads TGTGCCATCAGTGGACAGCCGCTGGATGGCTACACCTTC. It translates to CAISGQPLDGYTF.

The table lists this clonotype with a few counts. The V call is TRBV6-4, the J call TRBJ1-1, with 9 bases matching TRBD1. V lost 4 bases to trimming and J lost 4 bases; unmatched junction nucleotides: 4. The CDR3 sequence is 14 residues long. The germline gives CDR1 MRHNA, CDR2 SNTAGT. The CDR3 bases are TGTGCCAGCAGTGCCGGACAGGGGAGCACTGAAGCTTTCTTT. Encoded protein: CASSAGQGSTEAFF.

There are many counts of this clonotype. Here the CDR3 DNA reads TGCGCCAGCAGCTTGGTTGGACGCTCCTACGAGCAGTACTTC. As protein: CASSLVGRSYEQYF. The chain joins TRBV5-1 to TRBJ2-7, with D unresolved. Trimming pared 0 bases from V and 0 bases from J, leaving 7 bases between. Germline loops: CDR1 SGHRS, CDR2 YFSETQ. CDR3 size: 14 residues.

This clonotype was seen more than once but under ten times. The J gene is TRBJ1-6, the V gene TRBV5-1; tentatively, D is TRBD1 (5 bases). V lost 0 bases and J 9 bases, leaving 16 bases between the germline ends. The CDR3 runs 16 residues. CDR1 and CDR2 (germline): SGHRS, YFSETQ. CDR3 protein: CASSLEGPPRGSPLHF. Written as DNA, the CDR3 is TGCGCCAGCAGCTTGGAGGGACCTCCGCGGGGTTCACCCCTCCACTTT.

The rearrangement joins TRBV3-1 to TRBJ2-7; no reliable D call. The CDR3 totals 14 residues. The V gene lost 3 bases and the J gene lost 9 bases, with 18 bases spanning the gap. Germline assignment: CDR1 LGHDT and CDR2 YNNKEL (reference sequence). CDR3 sequence: CASSQVRRSAGQYF. As DNA, the CDR3 is TGTGCCAGCAGCCAGGTCAGGAGATCAGCCGGGCAGTACTTC.

This clonotype came up a few times. The chain is built from TRBV3-1 and TRBJ2-2; unclear D gene. In germline, CDR1 is LGHDT, CDR2 YNNKEL (reference sequence). CDR3 length: 11 amino acids. The V and J ends lost 5 bases and 4 bases respectively, with 2 bases between them. The CDR3 reads CASSTTGELFF. CDR3 nucleotides: TGTGCCAGCAGCACCACCGGGGAGCTGTTTTTT.

The genes are TRBV7-8 and TRBJ2-5; TRBD2 is a possible D gene (6 bases). CDR3 length: 15 residues. Germline CDR1 SGHVS, CDR2 FQNEAQ. Trimming shortened V by 3 bases and J by 1 base, and 12 bases separated the two germline ends. The CDR3 coding sequence is TGTGCCAGCAGCTTTAGCGGAAACTTCCAAGAGACCCAGTACTTC. It codes for CASSFSGNFQETQYF.

In DNA form, the CDR3 reads TGTGCCAGCAGCTTAGACGGCAGACAGTACCAAGAGACCCAGTACTTC. Translated: CASSLDGRQYQETQYF. The chain carries TRBV11-2 and TRBJ2-5; D possibly corresponds to TRBD1 (5 bases). The CDR3 spans 16 residues. Germline CDR1 is SGHAT and CDR2 is FQNNGV. Deletions cut 0 bases from V and 0 bases from J, with 11 bases between.

The chain combines TRBV4-3 with TRBJ2-7; 9 bases are shared with TRBD2. CDR3 length equals 16 residues. The V gene end was trimmed by 0 bases and the J gene end by 3 bases; junction bases not matched to a gene: 6. Germline CDR1 reads LGHNA; CDR2 reads YSLEER. The CDR3, as DNA: TGCGCCAGCAGCCAAGAGATTCTAGCGGGGAACTACGAGCAGTACTTC. This codes for CASSQEILAGNYEQYF.

The V gene is TRBV12-3 or TRBV12-4, the J gene TRBJ1-5; D is perhaps TRBD1 (5 bases). The CDR3 is made up of 14 amino acids. The ends were cut back, 2 bases at V and 5 bases at J, with 10 bases in the middle. CDR3 residues: CASSLRRGHQPQHF. Here the CDR3 DNA reads TGTGCCAGCAGTTTACGGCGGGGACATCAGCCCCAGCATTTT.

This chain links TRBV7-9 with TRBJ2-6; D is unclear. The germline gives CDR1 SEHNR, CDR2 FQNEAQ (reference sequence). This CDR3 region has 17 residues. The V end lost 3 bases, the J end lost 1 base, and 13 bases lay between the germline ends. CDR3 coding DNA: TGTGCCAGCAGCTTTTCTGGGGATGGGTCTGGGGCCAACGTCCTGACTTTC. It is translated as CASSFSGDGSGANVLTF.

V gene TRBV7-9 combines with J gene TRBJ2-2; 15 nucleotides align to TRBD2. V lost 6 bases, J lost 5 bases, and 4 bases stayed unmatched. CDR3 size: 16 residues. In germline, CDR1 is SEHNR, CDR2 FQNEAQ (reference sequence). The CDR3 sequence: CASRPGLAGGTGELFF. The CDR3 DNA is TGTGCCAGCAGACCGGGACTAGCGGGAGGTACCGGGGAGCTGTTTTTT.

The rearrangement links TRBV24-1 to TRBJ2-2; D possibly corresponds to TRBD2 (5 bases). The CDR3 is made up of 15 amino acids. Germline values: CDR1 KGHDR, CDR2 SFDVKD. V lost 3 bases and J 5 bases, leaving 12 bases between the germline ends. The CDR3 protein is CATSDPPGGTGELFF. CDR3 nucleotide sequence: TGTGCCACCAGTGATCCCCCCGGAGGAACCGGGGAGCTGTTTTTT.